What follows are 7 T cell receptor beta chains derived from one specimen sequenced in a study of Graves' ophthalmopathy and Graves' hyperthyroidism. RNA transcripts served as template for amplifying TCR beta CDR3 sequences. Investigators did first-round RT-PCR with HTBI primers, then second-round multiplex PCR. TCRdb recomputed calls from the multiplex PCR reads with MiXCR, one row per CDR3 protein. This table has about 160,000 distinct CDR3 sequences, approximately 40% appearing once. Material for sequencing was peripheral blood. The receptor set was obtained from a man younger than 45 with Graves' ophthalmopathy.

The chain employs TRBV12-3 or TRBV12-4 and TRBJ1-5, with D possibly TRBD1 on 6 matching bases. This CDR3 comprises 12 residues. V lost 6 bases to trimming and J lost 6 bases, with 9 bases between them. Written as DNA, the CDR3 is TGTGCCAGCAGACAGGGAACTCAGCCCCAGCATTTT. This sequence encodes CASRQGTQPQHF.

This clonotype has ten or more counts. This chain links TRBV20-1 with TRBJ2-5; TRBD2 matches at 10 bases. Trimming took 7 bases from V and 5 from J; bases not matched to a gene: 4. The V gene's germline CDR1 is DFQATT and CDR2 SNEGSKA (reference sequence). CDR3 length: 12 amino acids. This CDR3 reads CSGLAGAETQYF. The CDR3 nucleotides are TGCAGTGGACTAGCGGGCGCCGAGACCCAGTACTTC.

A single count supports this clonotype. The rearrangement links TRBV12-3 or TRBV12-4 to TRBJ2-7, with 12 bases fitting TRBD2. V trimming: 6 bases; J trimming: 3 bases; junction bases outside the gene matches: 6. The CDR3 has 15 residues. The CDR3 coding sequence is TGTGCCAGCAGCCAACGACTAGCGGGAGACTACGAGCAGTACTTC. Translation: CASSQRLAGDYEQYF.

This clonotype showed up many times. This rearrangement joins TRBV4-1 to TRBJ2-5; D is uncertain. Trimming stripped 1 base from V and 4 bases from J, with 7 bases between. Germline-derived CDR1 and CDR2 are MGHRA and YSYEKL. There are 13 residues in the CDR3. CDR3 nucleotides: TGCGCCAGCAGCCAAGTAGGGCCAGAGACCCAGTACTTC. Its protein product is CASSQVGPETQYF.

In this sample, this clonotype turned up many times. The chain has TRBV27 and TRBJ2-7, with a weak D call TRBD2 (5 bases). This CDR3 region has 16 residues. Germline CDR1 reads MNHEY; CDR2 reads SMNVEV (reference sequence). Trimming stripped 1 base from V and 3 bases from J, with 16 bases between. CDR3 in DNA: TGTGCCAGCAGTTTATTTTCGGGGTTCTCCTTCTACGAGCAGTACTTC. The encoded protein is CASSLFSGFSFYEQYF.

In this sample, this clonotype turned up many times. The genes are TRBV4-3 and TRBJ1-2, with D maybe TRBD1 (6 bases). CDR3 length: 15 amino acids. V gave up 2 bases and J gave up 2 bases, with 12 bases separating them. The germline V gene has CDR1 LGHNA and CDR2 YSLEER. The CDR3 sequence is CASSQYRGANYGYTF. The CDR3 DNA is TGCGCCAGCAGCCAATACCGGGGGGCAAACTATGGCTACACCTTC.

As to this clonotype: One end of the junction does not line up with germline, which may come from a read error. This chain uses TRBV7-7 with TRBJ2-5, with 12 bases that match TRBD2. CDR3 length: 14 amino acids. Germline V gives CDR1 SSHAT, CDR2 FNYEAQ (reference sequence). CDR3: CASSPGLAGRAQYF. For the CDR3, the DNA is TGTGCTAGCAGCCCTGGACTAGCGGGGAGGGCCCAGTACTTC.